Each of the 3 T cell receptor beta chains below was sequenced from the same sample in a study of T cell responses to AZD1222 COVID-19 vaccine. The method was immunoSEQ multiplex PCR; TCRdb's version includes in-frame clones alone and lacks a portion of them. The table lists tens of thousands of clones, roughly 90% of them singletons, with around 4.9% in the top ten. Source: peripheral blood, taken on day 0 of AZD1222 vaccination. The receptors come from an adult in good health.

The V and J genes are TRBV6-4 and TRBJ1-1; D uncertain. V lost 8 bases and J 2 bases, leaving 12 bases between the germline ends. The CDR3 totals 13 residues. CDR1 and CDR2 from the germline V gene are MRHNA and SNTAGT. Here the CDR3 DNA reads TGTGCCAGCGAGCCTGGAACAAACACTGAAGCTTTCTTT. This translates into CASEPGTNTEAFF.

In its sample, this clone was seen a few times. The rearrangement links TRBV7-9 to TRBJ1-2; D gene unclear. The germline CDR1 and CDR2 sequences are SEHNR and FQNEAQ (reference sequence). This CDR3 is 12 amino acids long. V was cut by 1 base and J by 10 bases, with 10 bases left in between. Here the CDR3 reads CASSLGVWDYTF. The CDR3 bases are TGTGCCAGCAGCTTAGGAGTGTGGGACTACACCTTC.

This rearrangement joins TRBV7-4 to TRBJ1-2; D might be TRBD1 (6 bases). The V end was cut by 4 bases, the J end by 2 bases, with 14 bases between. Germline loops: CDR1 SGHVT, CDR2 SQSDAQ. This CDR3 has 15 amino acids. CDR3 in DNA: TGTGCCAGCAGCTCCCACCACCAGGGGAACTATGGCTACACCTTC. It translates to CASSSHHQGNYGYTF.